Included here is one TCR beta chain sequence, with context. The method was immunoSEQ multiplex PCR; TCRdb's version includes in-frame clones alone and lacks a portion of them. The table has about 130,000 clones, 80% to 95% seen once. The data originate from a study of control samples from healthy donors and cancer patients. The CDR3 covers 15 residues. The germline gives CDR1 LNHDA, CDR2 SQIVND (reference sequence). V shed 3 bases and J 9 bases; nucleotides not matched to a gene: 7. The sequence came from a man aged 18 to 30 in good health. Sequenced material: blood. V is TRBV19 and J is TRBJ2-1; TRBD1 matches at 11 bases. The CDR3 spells CASSMWGQGGSEQFF. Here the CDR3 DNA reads TGTGCCAGTAGTATGTGGGGACAGGGGGGAAGTGAGCAGTTCTTC.